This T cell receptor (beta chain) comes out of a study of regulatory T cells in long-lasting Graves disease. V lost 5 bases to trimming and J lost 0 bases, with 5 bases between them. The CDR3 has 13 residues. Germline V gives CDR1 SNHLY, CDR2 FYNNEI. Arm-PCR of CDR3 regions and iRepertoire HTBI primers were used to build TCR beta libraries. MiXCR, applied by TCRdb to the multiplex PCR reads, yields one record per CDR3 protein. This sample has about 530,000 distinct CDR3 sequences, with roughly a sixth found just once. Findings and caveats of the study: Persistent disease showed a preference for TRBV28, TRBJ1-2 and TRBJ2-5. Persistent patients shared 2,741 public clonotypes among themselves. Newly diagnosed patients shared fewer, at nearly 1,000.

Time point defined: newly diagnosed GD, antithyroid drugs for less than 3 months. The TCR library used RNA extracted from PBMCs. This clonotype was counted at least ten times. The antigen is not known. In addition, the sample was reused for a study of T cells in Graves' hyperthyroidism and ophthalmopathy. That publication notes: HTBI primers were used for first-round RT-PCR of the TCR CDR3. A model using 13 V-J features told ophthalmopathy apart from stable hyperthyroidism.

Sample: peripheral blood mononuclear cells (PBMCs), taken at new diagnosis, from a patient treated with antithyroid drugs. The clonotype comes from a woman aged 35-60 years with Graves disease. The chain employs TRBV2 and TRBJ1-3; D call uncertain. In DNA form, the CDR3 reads TGTGCCAGCAGTTGGTCCTCTGGAAACACCATATATTTT. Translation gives CASSWSSGNTIYF.